The present entry profiles one T cell receptor beta chain with its context. Between the trimmed V and J ends, which lost 1 base and 3 bases, there was a span of 7 bases. Germline V gene lookup returns CDR1 SQVTM and CDR2 ANQGSEA. The CDR3 runs to 12 residues. This entry belongs to a study of OX40 agonist ivuxolimab in advanced cancers. Study summary: An anti-OX40 (CD134) antibody with agonistic activity, ivuxolimab, was administered to patients.

Libraries were prepared by immunoSEQ multiplex PCR; TCRdb keeps only in-frame clonotypes and omits some of them. The data contain tens of thousands of clones, about nine tenths of them singletons. Specimen: CD4+ or CD8+ T cells sorted from blood, collected in a trial of the OX40 agonist ivuxolimab. J is TRBJ2-7 and V is TRBV29-1, with D unclear. The sequence was obtained from an adult with an advanced solid tumor such as melanoma, head and neck, liver or kidney cancer. As DNA, the CDR3 is TGCAGCGTTGAAGTTGATAGCTACGAGCAGTACTTC. Translation: CSVEVDSYEQYF.